A selection of T cell receptor beta chains follows, all from one sample in a study of blood T cell repertoires in COVID-19. Sequencing used immunoSEQ multiplex PCR; TCRdb keeps in-frame clones, though not all of them. The sample comprises a few hundred thousand clones, around 86% of which are singletons, and about 1.7% rests with the top ten. Sequencing was performed on PBMCs or T cells enriched from blood (not recorded which). Every receptor here comes from a man aged 40-49 years who had recovered from COVID-19. CDR3s include the opening cysteine and the closing phenylalanine or tryptophan. The order of the fields is D gene, clone size, V gene, J gene, CDR3 DNA, CDR3 protein. The D gene is left open where the match is weak. Expanded clones get a size class; other rows say once, few or many, or leave the size out.

d_gene: NA; abundance: NA; v_gene: TRBV14; j_gene: TRBJ2-5; CDR3nt: TGTGCCAGCAGCCAGGGACTGAGAGAGACCCAGTACTTC; CDR3aa: CASSQGLRETQYF
d_gene: NA; abundance: NA; v_gene: TRBV7-3; j_gene: TRBJ1-3; CDR3nt: TGTGCCAGCAGCCCGGTGGCAACAGGACACCACTCTGGAAACACCATATATTTT; CDR3aa: CASSPVATGHHSGNTIYF
d_gene: NA; abundance: NA; v_gene: TRBV18; j_gene: TRBJ2-2; CDR3nt: TGTGCCAGCTCACCACAGGAGTTGAACACCGGGGAGCTGTTTTTT; CDR3aa: CASSPQELNTGELFF
d_gene: NA; abundance: once; v_gene: TRBV7-2; j_gene: TRBJ2-3; CDR3nt: TGTGCCAGCAGCTTAGGACTAGTTCTCGGCACAGATACGCAGTATTTT; CDR3aa: CASSLGLVLGTDTQYF
d_gene: NA; abundance: once; v_gene: TRBV2; j_gene: TRBJ2-5; CDR3nt: TGTGCCAGCTGCTGGGCCCCTGGAGAGACCCAGTACTTC; CDR3aa: CASCWAPGETQYF
d_gene: TRBD2; abundance: NA; v_gene: TRBV9; j_gene: TRBJ2-3; CDR3nt: TGTGCCAGCAGCGTCCTAGCGGGAGAGTGGACAGATACGCAGTATTTT; CDR3aa: CASSVLAGEWTDTQYF
d_gene: TRBD2; abundance: NA; v_gene: TRBV19; j_gene: TRBJ2-3; CDR3nt: TGTGCCAATCAGACTAGCGGGAGGGATCCCTCACGAGATACGCAGTATTTT; CDR3aa: CANQTSGRDPSRDTQYF
d_gene: NA; abundance: NA; v_gene: TRBV5-1; j_gene: TRBJ2-1; CDR3nt: TGCGCCAGCAGCTTGGGTAGCCAACCGGGTGGGGAGCAGTTCTTC; CDR3aa: CASSLGSQPGGEQFF
d_gene: TRBD1; abundance: NA; v_gene: TRBV9; j_gene: TRBJ1-5; CDR3nt: TGTGCCAGCAGCGGAGGAGGGGGCGTCAATCAGCCCCAGCATTTT; CDR3aa: CASSGGGGVNQPQHF
d_gene: TRBD2; abundance: NA; v_gene: TRBV4-2; j_gene: TRBJ2-7; CDR3nt: TGTGCCAGCAGCCACTTTGGGACTAGCGCGGACCTCTCCTACGAGCAGTACTTC; CDR3aa: CASSHFGTSADLSYEQYF
d_gene: NA; abundance: NA; v_gene: TRBV19; j_gene: TRBJ2-7; CDR3nt: TGTGCCAGTAGTCTGGGACTTCCATACGAGCAGTACTTC; CDR3aa: CASSLGLPYEQYF
d_gene: NA; abundance: NA; v_gene: TRBV19; j_gene: TRBJ2-1; CDR3nt: TGTGCCAGTAGTATAACTTGGACTGACTACAATGAGCAGTTCTTC; CDR3aa: CASSITWTDYNEQFF
d_gene: TRBD2; abundance: NA; v_gene: TRBV3-1/TRBV3-2; j_gene: TRBJ2-7; CDR3nt: TGTGCCACCGGGACTAGCTACTACGAGCAGTACTTC; CDR3aa: CATGTSYYEQYF
d_gene: TRBD2; abundance: NA; v_gene: TRBV5-4; j_gene: TRBJ2-5; CDR3nt: TGTGCCAGCAGCCCAAATAGCGGGACGAACCAAGAGACCCAGTACTTC; CDR3aa: CASSPNSGTNQETQYF
d_gene: TRBD2; abundance: NA; v_gene: TRBV5-6; j_gene: TRBJ2-7; CDR3nt: TGTGCCAGCAGCTTGGGACTAGCGGGGGGGTCCTACGAGCAGTACTTC; CDR3aa: CASSLGLAGGSYEQYF
d_gene: NA; abundance: NA; v_gene: TRBV7-2; j_gene: TRBJ2-5; CDR3nt: TGTGCCAGCAGCTTATCGAGCGGGTCAGAGACCCAGTACTTC; CDR3aa: CASSLSSGSETQYF
d_gene: TRBD1; abundance: NA; v_gene: TRBV5-1; j_gene: TRBJ1-2; CDR3nt: TGCGCCAGCAGCCCGGAGGAGACAGGGGTCTATGGCTACACCTTC; CDR3aa: CASSPEETGVYGYTF
d_gene: TRBD1; abundance: once; v_gene: TRBV5-6; j_gene: TRBJ2-2; CDR3nt: TGTGCCAGCAGCTTCGGGACAGGGGTGGTCGGGGAGCTGTTTTTT; CDR3aa: CASSFGTGVVGELFF
d_gene: NA; abundance: NA; v_gene: TRBV28; j_gene: TRBJ1-4; CDR3nt: TGTGCCAGCAGTTCCAGGGGTTGGCTAGCAACTAATGAAAAACTGTTTTTT; CDR3aa: CASSSRGWLATNEKLFF
d_gene: TRBD2; abundance: NA; v_gene: TRBV4-2; j_gene: TRBJ2-7; CDR3nt: TGTGCCAGCAGCCAAATAGCGGGATGGTCCTACGAGCAGTACTTC; CDR3aa: CASSQIAGWSYEQYF
d_gene: TRBD1; abundance: NA; v_gene: TRBV5-1; j_gene: TRBJ1-2; CDR3nt: TGCGCCAGCAACTTTCTTCCTCTGGGACAGAGTGTCTCTAACTATGGCTACACCTTC; CDR3aa: CASNFLPLGQSVSNYGYTF
d_gene: NA; abundance: NA; v_gene: TRBV28; j_gene: TRBJ1-1; CDR3nt: TGTGCCAGCAAGCTGGGAGTAGGGACTGAAGCTTTCTTT; CDR3aa: CASKLGVGTEAFF
d_gene: NA; abundance: NA; v_gene: TRBV7-8; j_gene: TRBJ2-7; CDR3nt: TGTGCCAGCAGCCACAACGAGCAGTACTTC; CDR3aa: CASSHNEQYF
d_gene: TRBD2; abundance: NA; v_gene: TRBV9; j_gene: TRBJ2-1; CDR3nt: TGTGCCAGCAGCGCCTCGATGATCGTCGGGAGGAGCTCCTACAATGAGCAGTTCTTC; CDR3aa: CASSASMIVGRSSYNEQFF
d_gene: TRBD2; abundance: NA; v_gene: TRBV18; j_gene: TRBJ2-1; CDR3nt: TGTGCCAGCTCACCCCCTGAGACGGGGGGTGCTGGTGAGCAGTTCTTC; CDR3aa: CASSPPETGGAGEQFF
d_gene: NA; abundance: NA; v_gene: TRBV19; j_gene: TRBJ2-7; CDR3nt: TGTGCCAGTAGTATTTCGGGACTCAGGAGCTCCTACGAGCAGTACTTC; CDR3aa: CASSISGLRSSYEQYF
d_gene: TRBD2; abundance: NA; v_gene: TRBV3-1/TRBV3-2; j_gene: TRBJ2-1; CDR3nt: TGTGCCAGCAGCCAACCGGGACTAGACTACAATGAGCAGTTCTTC; CDR3aa: CASSQPGLDYNEQFF
d_gene: TRBD2; abundance: NA; v_gene: TRBV27; j_gene: TRBJ2-7; CDR3nt: TGTGCCAGCAGTTCCTCCACCCTAGCGGCAGCCTACGAGCAGTACTTC; CDR3aa: CASSSSTLAAAYEQYF
d_gene: NA; abundance: once; v_gene: TRBV3-1/TRBV3-2; j_gene: TRBJ2-1; CDR3nt: TGTGCCAGCAGCCAAGAGGCGGGAACCTACAATGAGCAGTTCTTC; CDR3aa: CASSQEAGTYNEQFF
d_gene: TRBD1; abundance: NA; v_gene: TRBV6-2/TRBV6-3; j_gene: TRBJ1-2; CDR3nt: TGTGCCAGCAGTCAACCGACAGGGTACTATGGCTACACCTTC; CDR3aa: CASSQPTGYYGYTF
d_gene: NA; abundance: NA; v_gene: TRBV7-2; j_gene: TRBJ2-7; CDR3nt: TGTGCCAGCAGCTTAGGGCAGGCGATAACCTACGAGCAGTACTTC; CDR3aa: CASSLGQAITYEQYF
d_gene: TRBD2; abundance: NA; v_gene: TRBV9; j_gene: TRBJ2-1; CDR3nt: TGTGCCAGCAGCGTAGCGGTAGCGGGGGGGAATGAGCAGTTCTTC; CDR3aa: CASSVAVAGGNEQFF
d_gene: TRBD1; abundance: NA; v_gene: TRBV15; j_gene: TRBJ2-7; CDR3nt: TGTGCCACCAGCAGAGCAGGACAGGGGGACCACGAGCAGTACTTC; CDR3aa: CATSRAGQGDHEQYF
d_gene: NA; abundance: NA; v_gene: TRBV7-8; j_gene: TRBJ2-2; CDR3nt: TGTGCCAGCAGCTTAGGGCTCAACACCGGGGAGCTGTTTTTT; CDR3aa: CASSLGLNTGELFF
d_gene: TRBD1; abundance: NA; v_gene: TRBV10-3; j_gene: TRBJ1-2; CDR3nt: TGTGCCATCAGTGAGATGACGACAGGGAACTATGGCTACACCTTC; CDR3aa: CAISEMTTGNYGYTF
d_gene: NA; abundance: NA; v_gene: TRBV30; j_gene: TRBJ1-2; CDR3nt: TGTGCCTGGAGTCTAGAGGGTGGTGGCTACACCTTC; CDR3aa: CAWSLEGGGYTF
d_gene: NA; abundance: NA; v_gene: TRBV5-4; j_gene: TRBJ1-2; CDR3nt: TGTGCCAGCAGCTTGTCCCTCAACAGAAACTATGGCTACACCTTC; CDR3aa: CASSLSLNRNYGYTF
d_gene: NA; abundance: NA; v_gene: TRBV9; j_gene: TRBJ2-7; CDR3nt: TGTGCCAGCAGCGTAGGTATTGAGGGAGACCGGTACTTC; CDR3aa: CASSVGIEGDRYF